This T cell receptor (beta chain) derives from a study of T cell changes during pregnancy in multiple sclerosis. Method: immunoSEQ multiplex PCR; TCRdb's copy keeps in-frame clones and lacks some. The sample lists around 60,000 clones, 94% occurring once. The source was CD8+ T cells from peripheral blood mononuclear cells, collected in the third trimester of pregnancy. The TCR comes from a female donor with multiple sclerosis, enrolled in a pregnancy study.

The CDR3 loop is CASSQGFEANTEAFF. The CDR3 bases are TGTGCCAGCAGCCAAGGATTTGAGGCTAACACTGAAGCTTTCTTT. The rearrangement joins TRBV14 to TRBJ1-1; no clear D. Per germline, CDR1 SGHDN and CDR2 FVKESK. V shed 1 base and J shed 2 bases, with 11 bases lying between them. CDR3 size: 15 residues.